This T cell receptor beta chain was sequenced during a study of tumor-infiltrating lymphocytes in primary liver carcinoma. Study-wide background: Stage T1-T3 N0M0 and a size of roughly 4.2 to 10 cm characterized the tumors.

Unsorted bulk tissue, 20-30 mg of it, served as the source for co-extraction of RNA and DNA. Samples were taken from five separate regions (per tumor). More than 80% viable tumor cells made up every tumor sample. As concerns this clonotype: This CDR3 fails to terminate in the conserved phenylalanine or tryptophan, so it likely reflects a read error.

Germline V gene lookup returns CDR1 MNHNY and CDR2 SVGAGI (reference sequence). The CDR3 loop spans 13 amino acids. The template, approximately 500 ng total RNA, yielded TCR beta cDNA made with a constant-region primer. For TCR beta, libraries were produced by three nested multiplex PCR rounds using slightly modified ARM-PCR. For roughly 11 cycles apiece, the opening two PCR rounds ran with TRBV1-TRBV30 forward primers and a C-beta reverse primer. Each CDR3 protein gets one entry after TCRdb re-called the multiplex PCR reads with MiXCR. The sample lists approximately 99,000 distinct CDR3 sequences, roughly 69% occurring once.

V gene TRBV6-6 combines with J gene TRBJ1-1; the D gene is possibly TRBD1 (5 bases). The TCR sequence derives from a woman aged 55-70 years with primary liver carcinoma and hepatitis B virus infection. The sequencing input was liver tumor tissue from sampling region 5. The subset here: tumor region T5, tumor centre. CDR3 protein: CASSVQGLTGAFI. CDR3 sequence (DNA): TGTGCCAGCAGTGTGCAGGGACTAACTGGAGCTTTCATT.